Listed here are 9 T cell receptor beta chains from one sample, sequenced in a study of T cell responses to AZD1222 COVID-19 vaccine. Profiling relied on immunoSEQ multiplex PCR, and the TCRdb table lists in-frame clones only, not all of them. The data contain over 100,000 clones, roughly 86% of them singletons. The starting material was peripheral blood, obtained 28 days after the second AZD1222 dose. The receptor set was obtained from an adult who received the AZD1222 COVID-19 vaccine.

The V gene is TRBV14, the J gene TRBJ1-2; maybe TRBD1 (5 bases). V lost 4 bases and J lost 7, with 13 bases in between. The CDR3 length is 13 residues. CDR1 SGHDN and CDR2 FVKESK come from the germline V gene. The CDR3 coding sequence is TGTGCCAGCAGCCCCGGGGGAGTTGGTGGCTACACCTTC. This codes for CASSPGGVGGYTF.

This chain joins TRBV24-1 and TRBJ2-1; 8 bases match TRBD2. Per germline, CDR1 KGHDR and CDR2 SFDVKD. This CDR3 region has 18 residues. V gave up 4 bases and J gave up 9 bases; unmatched junction bases: 19. CDR3 loop: CATSDPSLLAGRFTEQFF. CDR3 in DNA: TGTGCCACCAGTGACCCGTCCCTTCTAGCGGGTCGTTTCACTGAGCAGTTCTTC.

The table lists this clone with a few counts. V gene TRBV11-2 combines with J gene TRBJ2-5; D call uncertain. Germline assignment: CDR1 SGHAT and CDR2 FQNNGV. The CDR3 consists of 11 residues. V was shortened by 3 bases and J by 1 base, with 0 bases between the two germline ends. For the CDR3, the DNA is TGTGCCAGCAGCTTCCAAGAGACCCAGTACTTC. Protein: CASSFQETQYF. Supplemented by reference TRBV11-2 and TRBJ2-5, the full variable domain reads EAGVAQSPRYKIIEKRQSVAFWCNPISGHATLYWYQQILGQGPKLLIQFQNNGVVDDSQLPKDRFSAERLKGVDSTLKIQPAKLEDSAVYLCASSFQETQYFGPGTRLLVL.

In this sample, this clone turned up a few times. V and J are TRBV7-9 and TRBJ2-1, with 7 bases lining up with TRBD2. V lost 9 bases and J lost 0; bases outside the gene matches: 20. CDR3 length: 19 amino acids. Germline V gene lookup returns CDR1 SEHNR and CDR2 FQNEAQ (reference sequence). The CDR3 here is CASHLSARVPGGSYNEQFF. The CDR3 DNA follows: TGTGCCAGTCATCTCTCGGCTAGGGTCCCGGGGGGCTCCTACAATGAGCAGTTCTTC.

The V and J genes are TRBV5-1 and TRBJ1-2; D gene unclear. Germline V lookup: CDR1 SGHRS, CDR2 YFSETQ. The CDR3 is 16 amino acids. V dropped 1 base and J dropped 6 bases, with 19 bases sitting between them. The CDR3 is CASSLNSRVWENGYTF. DNA of the CDR3: TGCGCCAGCAGCTTGAATTCTAGGGTATGGGAGAATGGCTACACCTTC.

The V and J genes are TRBV4-1 and TRBJ2-2; D not resolved. Germline V gene lookup returns CDR1 MGHRA and CDR2 YSYEKL. V was shortened by 3 bases and J by 3 bases, with 5 bases between the two germline ends. This CDR3 comprises 13 residues. CDR3 nucleotides: TGCGCCAGCAGCCATCCTTACACCGGGGAGCTGTTTTTT. Its protein product is CASSHPYTGELFF.

V gene TRBV10-3 combines with J gene TRBJ1-5, with D maybe TRBD1 (6 bases). The length of the CDR3 is 14 residues. V was trimmed by 6 bases and J by 4 bases, leaving 13 bases between them. CDR1 is ENHRY and CDR2 is SYGVKD in the germline V gene. The CDR3 DNA reads as TGTGCCATCAGCCCTGACAGGTATAATCAGCCCCAGCATTTT. Translating it yields CAISPDRYNQPQHF.

The chain carries TRBV13 and TRBJ2-1; TRBD2 might be the D (6 bases). Germline-derived CDR1 and CDR2 are PRHDT and FYEKMQ (reference sequence). The CDR3 has 15 amino acids. V was shortened by 5 bases and J by 2 bases, with 13 bases between the two germline ends. Here the CDR3 DNA reads TGTGCCAGCAGCATTCGGGTAGCGGCCTACAATGAGCAGTTCTTC. This encodes CASSIRVAAYNEQFF.

The chain is built from TRBV6-1 and TRBJ1-2; D is unresolved. The length of the CDR3 is 20 residues. Germline V CDR1 and CDR2: MNHNS, SASEGT. The V end lost 0 bases, the J end lost 2 bases, and 25 bases lay between the germline ends. DNA for the CDR3: TGTGCCAGCAGTGAAGCGCTGGGCCCCTCGGCAAGCGTTGGGAACTATGGCTACACCTTC. It yields the protein CASSEALGPSASVGNYGYTF.